In this sample, the clone carrying this T cell receptor (beta chain) turned up many times. Its matching antigen is unknown. The entry originates in a study of T cells in Graves' hyperthyroidism and ophthalmopathy. Study observations and caveats: A 13 V-J model separated ophthalmopathy from stable hyperthyroidism.

The germline V and J ends were trimmed by 7 bases and 5 bases, with 8 bases remaining between them. This CDR3 contains 12 residues. Looked up from germline, CDR1 is MDHEN and CDR2 is SYDVKM. Template material for amplifying TCR beta CDR3 regions consisted of RNA transcripts. The TCR CDR3 was amplified in a first-round RT-PCR using the HTBI primer set. Via MiXCR, TCRdb re-called the multiplex PCR reads, giving one row per CDR3 protein. The table includes 640,000 or so distinct CDR3 sequences, about 15% detected once. Enrolled ophthalmopathy patients presented with a Clinical Activity Score of at least 3, a NOSPECS grade of at least 4, and disease duration under 3 months. More than 9.5 ml fresh peripheral blood yielded the PBMCs.

The sample taken for sequencing was blood. This clonotype originated in a woman in her forties with Graves' ophthalmopathy. This chain connects TRBV28 to TRBJ2-2; D possibly matches TRBD1 or TRBD2 (5 bases each). CDR3 DNA sequence: TGTGCCAGCACTGGGGGAACCGGGGAGCTGTTTTTT. Translated: CASTGGTGELFF.